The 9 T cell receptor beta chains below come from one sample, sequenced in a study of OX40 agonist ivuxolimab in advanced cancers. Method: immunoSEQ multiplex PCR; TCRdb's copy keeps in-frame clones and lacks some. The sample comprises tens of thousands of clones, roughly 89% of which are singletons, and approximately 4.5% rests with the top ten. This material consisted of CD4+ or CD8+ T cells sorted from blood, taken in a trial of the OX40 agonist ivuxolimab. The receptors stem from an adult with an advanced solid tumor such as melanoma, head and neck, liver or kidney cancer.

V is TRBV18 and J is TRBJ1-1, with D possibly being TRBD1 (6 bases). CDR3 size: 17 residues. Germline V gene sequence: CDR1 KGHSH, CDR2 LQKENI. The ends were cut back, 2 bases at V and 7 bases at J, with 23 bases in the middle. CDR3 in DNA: TGTGCCAGCTCACCAAATTTGGGGACATTGGGGGGCGTTGAAGCTTTCTTT. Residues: CASSPNLGTLGGVEAFF.

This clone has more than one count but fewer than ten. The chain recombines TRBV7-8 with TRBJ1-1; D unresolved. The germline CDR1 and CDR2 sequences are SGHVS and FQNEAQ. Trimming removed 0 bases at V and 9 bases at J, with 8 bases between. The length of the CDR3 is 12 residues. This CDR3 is CASSLAAQKAFF. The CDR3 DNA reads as TGTGCCAGCAGCTTAGCCGCACAGAAAGCTTTCTTT.

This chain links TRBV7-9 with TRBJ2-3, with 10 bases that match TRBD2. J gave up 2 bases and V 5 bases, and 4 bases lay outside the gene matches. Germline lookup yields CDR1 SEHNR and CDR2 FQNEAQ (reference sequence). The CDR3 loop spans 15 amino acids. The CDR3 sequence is CASSPLAGDTDTQYF. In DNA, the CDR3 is TGTGCCAGCAGCCCTCTAGCGGGGGACACAGATACGCAGTATTTT.

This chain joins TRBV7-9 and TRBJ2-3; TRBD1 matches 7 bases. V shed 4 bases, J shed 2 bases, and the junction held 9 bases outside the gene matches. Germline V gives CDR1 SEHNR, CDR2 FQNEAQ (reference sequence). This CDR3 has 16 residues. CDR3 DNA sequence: TGTGCCAGCAGCTCTGGGACAGCCGGTTTCACAGATACGCAGTATTTT. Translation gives CASSSGTAGFTDTQYF.

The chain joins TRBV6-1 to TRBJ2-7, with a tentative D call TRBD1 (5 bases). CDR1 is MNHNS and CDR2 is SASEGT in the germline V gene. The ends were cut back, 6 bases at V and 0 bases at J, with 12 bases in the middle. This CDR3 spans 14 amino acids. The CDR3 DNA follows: TGTGCCAGCAGCGGAAAAGACAGCTCCTACGAGCAGTACTTC. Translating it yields CASSGKDSSYEQYF.

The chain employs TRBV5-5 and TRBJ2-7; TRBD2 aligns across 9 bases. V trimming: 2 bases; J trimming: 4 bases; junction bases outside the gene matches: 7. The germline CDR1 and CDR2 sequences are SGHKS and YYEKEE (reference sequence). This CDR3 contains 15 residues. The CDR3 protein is CASSLKIAGGYEQYF. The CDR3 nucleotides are TGTGCCAGCAGCTTAAAAATCGCGGGGGGGTACGAGCAGTACTTC.

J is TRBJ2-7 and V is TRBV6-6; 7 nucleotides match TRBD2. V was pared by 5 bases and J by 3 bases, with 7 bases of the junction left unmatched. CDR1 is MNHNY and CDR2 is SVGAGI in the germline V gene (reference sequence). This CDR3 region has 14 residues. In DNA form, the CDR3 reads TGTGCCAGCAGTAAACGGGGGGTTAGCTACGAGCAGTACTTC. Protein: CASSKRGVSYEQYF.

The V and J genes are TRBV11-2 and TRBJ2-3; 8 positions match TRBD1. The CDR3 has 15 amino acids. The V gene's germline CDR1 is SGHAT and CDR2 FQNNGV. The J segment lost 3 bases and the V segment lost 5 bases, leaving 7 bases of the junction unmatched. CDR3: CASSARQGSTDTQYF. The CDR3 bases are TGTGCCAGCAGCGCCCGACAGGGGTCGACAGATACGCAGTATTTT.

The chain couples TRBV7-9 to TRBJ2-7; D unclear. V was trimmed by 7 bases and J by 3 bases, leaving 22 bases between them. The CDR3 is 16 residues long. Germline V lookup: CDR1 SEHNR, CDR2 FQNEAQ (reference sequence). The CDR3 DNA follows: TGTGCCAGCATCCAAGTAGGAAGAGACGGGCACTACGAGCAGTACTTC. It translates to CASIQVGRDGHYEQYF.